The 24 T cell receptor beta chains below all came from one sample that was sequenced in a study of CD8 T cells in Susac syndrome. cDNA came from around 0.5 to 1 ug RNA primed by random hexamers. TCRdb called the immunoSEQ multiplex PCR reads again in MiXCR, with one record for every CDR3 protein. The profile shows about 76,000 distinct CDR3 sequences, 90% to 95% of them singletons. Sequenced sample: CD8+ T cells from PBMCs. All receptors derive from a human donor with Susac syndrome.

V and J are TRBV9 and TRBJ2-2, with D unclear. CDR3 length: 14 amino acids. Trimming left V 3 bases short and J 4 bases short, with 10 bases between. The germline gives CDR1 SGDLS, CDR2 YYNGEE. The chain's CDR3 is CASSDRAGTGELFF. CDR3 nucleotide sequence: TGTGCCAGCAGCGACCGGGCCGGCACCGGGGAGCTGTTTTTT.

The chain employs TRBV20-1 and TRBJ2-5; D ambiguous. CDR1 DFQATT and CDR2 SNEGSKA come from the germline V gene (reference sequence). V was pared by 0 bases and J by 3 bases, with 11 bases between. This CDR3 region has 14 residues. CDR3 coding DNA: TGCAGTGCTAGAGATACTAACTTTAAAGAGACCCAGTACTTC. Its translation: CSARDTNFKETQYF.

This chain joins TRBV7-9 and TRBJ1-5; weak D call: TRBD1 (5 bases). Trimming shortened V by 5 bases and J by 4 bases, and 9 bases separated the two germline ends. CDR3 length: 13 residues. CDR1 SEHNR and CDR2 FQNEAQ come from the germline V gene (reference sequence). The CDR3 here is CASSLTVNQPQHF. The CDR3 DNA sequence: TGTGCCAGCAGCCTGACAGTAAATCAGCCCCAGCATTTT.

This chain uses TRBV20-1 with TRBJ2-7, with 9 positions matching TRBD2. CDR1 and CDR2 (germline): DFQATT, SNEGSKA (reference sequence). The ends lost 1 base at V and 4 bases at J; junction bases unmatched: 5. The CDR3 extends over 14 amino acids. The CDR3 DNA sequence: TGCAGTGCTAGAGGAGAGCGGGAGGAATACGAGCAGTACTTC. It encodes CSARGEREEYEQYF.

The chain joins TRBV9 to TRBJ2-1, with D uncertain. Germline V gene data show CDR1 as SGDLS and CDR2 as YYNGEE. There are 15 residues in the CDR3. V was clipped by 0 bases and J by 1 base, with 8 bases between them. The CDR3 nucleotides read TGTGCCAGCAGCGTAGAAGGAGCATCCTACAATGAGCAGTTCTTC. It is translated as CASSVEGASYNEQFF. The entire variable domain, with the rest obtained from reference TRBV9 and TRBJ2-1, is as follows: DSGVTQTPKHLITATGQRVTLRCSPRSGDLSVYWYQQSLDQGLQFLIQYYNGEERAKGNILERFSAQQFPDLHSELNLSSLELGDSALYFCASSVEGASYNEQFFGPGTRLTVL.

The rearrangement links TRBV28 to TRBJ1-5; no reliable D call. The V and J ends lost 3 bases and 9 bases respectively, with 12 bases between them. Per germline, CDR1 MDHEN and CDR2 SYDVKM. The CDR3 spans 13 residues. CDR3 sequence (DNA): TGTGCCAGCAGTTTGCTTCCTCGAGGGCCCCAGCATTTT. This sequence encodes CASSLLPRGPQHF.

The DNA for the CDR3 is TGTGCCAGCAGTTCCATAACTAGGGGGGTTCATGAGACCCAGTACTTC. Translated: CASSSITRGVHETQYF. The chain employs TRBV6-2 or TRBV6-3 and TRBJ2-5, with D perhaps matching TRBD1 or TRBD2 (6 bases each). The CDR3 is made up of 16 amino acids. Trimming pared 4 bases from V and 5 bases from J, leaving 20 bases between. CDR1 is MNHEY, CDR2 SVGEGT, per germline.

The chain links TRBV6-4 to TRBJ2-5; TRBD2 agrees at 12 bases. J gave up 2 bases and V 7 bases, and 5 bases lay outside the gene matches. This CDR3 spans 15 amino acids. Germline V gene sequence: CDR1 MRHNA, CDR2 SNTAGT. CDR3 loop: CASTGLAGLQETQYF. CDR3 sequence (DNA): TGTGCCAGCACCGGACTAGCGGGGCTACAAGAGACCCAGTACTTC.

This rearrangement joins TRBV6-6 to TRBJ2-7; 11 bases line up with TRBD2. CDR3 size: 15 residues. The germline CDR1 and CDR2 sequences are MNHNY and SVGAGI (reference sequence). Unmatched junction bases numbered 4, after V lost 2 bases and J lost 4 bases. Here the CDR3 reads CASSYPASGRYEQYF. The DNA for the CDR3 is TGTGCCAGCAGTTACCCAGCTAGCGGGAGGTACGAGCAGTACTTC.

The rearrangement uses TRBV4-1 and TRBJ2-5; tentative D call: TRBD1 (6 bases). In germline, CDR1 is MGHRA, CDR2 YSYEKL. The germline V and J ends were trimmed by 3 bases and 2 bases, with 10 bases remaining between them. The CDR3 spans 14 residues. The CDR3 region has the DNA TGCGCCAGCAGCCACCGGGACATTCAAGAGACCCAGTACTTC. This sequence encodes CASSHRDIQETQYF.

V is TRBV6-2 or TRBV6-3 and J is TRBJ2-7; 7 bases line up with TRBD2. Looked up from germline, CDR1 is MNHEY and CDR2 is SVGEGT. V was clipped by 2 bases and J by 2 bases; unmatched bases: 3. This CDR3 is built from 14 residues. DNA for the CDR3: TGTGCCAGCAGTTACACCGGGACTACCTACGAGCAGTACTTC. Protein product: CASSYTGTTYEQYF.

The rearrangement links TRBV4-2 to TRBJ1-2, with D possibly being TRBD1 (6 bases). The CDR3 contains 14 residues. Between the trimmed V and J ends, which lost 1 base and 6 bases, there was a span of 12 bases. Germline lookup yields CDR1 LGHNA and CDR2 YNFKEQ. The CDR3 is CASSQVNRDHGYTF. The CDR3 DNA sequence: TGTGCCAGCAGCCAAGTTAACAGGGACCATGGCTACACCTTC.

This chain links TRBV6-2 or TRBV6-3 with TRBJ2-7; 12 positions match TRBD2. The CDR3 spans 17 residues. The trim removed 5 bases at V and 0 bases at J, leaving 8 bases unmatched. Germline V lookup: CDR1 MNHEY, CDR2 SVGEGT. The CDR3 protein is CASSAPTTSGSSYEQYF. The CDR3 region has the DNA TGTGCCAGCAGTGCCCCAACGACTAGCGGGAGCTCCTACGAGCAGTACTTC.

The chain couples TRBV5-1 to TRBJ1-1; D not resolved. V dropped 0 bases and J dropped 4 bases, with 10 bases sitting between them. The CDR3 extends over 14 amino acids. Germline values: CDR1 SGHRS, CDR2 YFSETQ. The chain's CDR3 is CASSLDSSLTEAFF. The CDR3 coding sequence is TGCGCCAGCAGCTTGGACAGTTCCCTCACTGAAGCTTTCTTT.

The genes are TRBV19 and TRBJ2-2; 8 nucleotides align to TRBD2. The CDR3 covers 15 residues. Germline loops: CDR1 LNHDA, CDR2 SQIVND (reference sequence). J lost 1 base, V lost 7 bases, and 5 bases had no gene match. The CDR3 loop is CASIGGGLNTGELFF. For the CDR3, the DNA is TGTGCCAGTATAGGCGGGGGGCTGAACACCGGGGAGCTGTTTTTT.

The genes are TRBV13 and TRBJ2-7; 8 positions agree with TRBD1. The V segment lost 0 bases and the J segment 4 bases; nucleotides outside the gene matches: 17. CDR1 PRHDT and CDR2 FYEKMQ come from the germline V gene (reference sequence). The CDR3 totals 19 residues. The CDR3 coding sequence is TGTGCCAGCAGCTTAGGCCTGACCGTTGAACGGGACAGGATATACGAGCAGTACTTC. Its translation: CASSLGLTVERDRIYEQYF.

The chain links TRBV7-9 to TRBJ2-7, with 8 bases that match TRBD1. This CDR3 has 15 residues. The V segment lost 5 bases and the J segment 0 bases; nucleotides outside the gene matches: 6. The V gene's germline CDR1 is SEHNR and CDR2 FQNEAQ (reference sequence). CDR3 bases: TGTGCCAGCAGCAAACAGGGGGTTGTCTCCTACGAGCAGTACTTC. As protein: CASSKQGVVSYEQYF.

The chain is built from TRBV18 and TRBJ1-4, with 8 bases matching TRBD1. Germline V gene sequence: CDR1 KGHSH, CDR2 LQKENI. The V gene end was trimmed by 3 bases and the J gene end by 4 bases; junction bases not matched to a gene: 10. CDR3 length equals 17 residues. The CDR3 DNA follows: TGTGCCAGCTCACCCAGGACAGGGAGTCGATTTAATGAAAAACTGTTTTTT. Its protein is CASSPRTGSRFNEKLFF.

The rearrangement uses TRBV6-2 or TRBV6-3 and TRBJ2-7; unclear D gene. Per the germline V gene, CDR1 is MNHEY and CDR2 is SVGEGT. Trimming removed 1 base at V and 0 bases at J, with 10 bases between. The CDR3 has 15 residues. The CDR3 is CASSYFTASSYEQYF. For the CDR3, the DNA is TGTGCCAGCAGTTACTTTACAGCTAGCTCCTACGAGCAGTACTTC.

The V gene is TRBV19, the J gene TRBJ1-2; TRBD1 aligns across 8 bases. V shed 6 bases and J 8 bases; nucleotides not matched to a gene: 5. The CDR3 runs to 12 residues. Germline V lookup: CDR1 LNHDA, CDR2 SQIVND (reference sequence). For the CDR3, the DNA is TGTGCCAGTAGGAGGACAGGGAAGGGCTACACCTTC. Residues: CASRRTGKGYTF.

The V and J genes are TRBV11-2 and TRBJ1-2; D is unclear. Per germline, CDR1 SGHAT and CDR2 FQNNGV. The CDR3 has 12 amino acids. V was shortened by 2 bases and J by 6 bases, with 7 bases between the two germline ends. The CDR3 DNA sequence: TGTGCCAGCAGCTTATTCCGCGATGGCTACACCTTC. Encoded protein: CASSLFRDGYTF.

The chain joins TRBV9 to TRBJ1-1, with D unresolved. The CDR3 is 12 residues long. CDR1 is SGDLS and CDR2 is YYNGEE in the germline V gene. Deletions cut 0 bases from V and 11 bases from J, with 11 bases between. Here the CDR3 reads CASSVVEGRAFF. The CDR3, as DNA: TGTGCCAGCAGCGTAGTCGAGGGCCGGGCTTTCTTT.

This sequence joins TRBV7-8 and TRBJ2-1; 10 bases map to TRBD1. Germline V gene data show CDR1 as SGHVS and CDR2 as FQNEAQ. V gave up 8 bases and J gave up 4 bases; unmatched junction bases: 11. There are 16 residues in the CDR3. CDR3 bases: TGTGCCAGCCTCACCATGGACAGGGGGGATTACAATGAGCAGTTCTTC. It translates to CASLTMDRGDYNEQFF.

The rearrangement joins TRBV7-9 to TRBJ2-1; 8 bases are a match to TRBD2. V dropped 4 bases and J dropped 4; count of bases not matched to a gene: 9. The CDR3 covers 16 residues. Germline CDR1 reads SEHNR; CDR2 reads FQNEAQ (reference sequence). In DNA form, the CDR3 reads TGTGCCAGCAGCTCCAGTCTTGGACTAGCTTACAATGAGCAGTTCTTC. Translation: CASSSSLGLAYNEQFF.